One and the same sample provided the 24 T cell receptor beta chains below, sequenced in a study of T-cell reconstitution after alpha-beta-depleted transplantation in children. Unique molecular identifiers were incorporated into the prepared TCRbeta library. MiXCR was run by TCRdb on the PCR reads, yielding one entry per CDR3 protein. The profile shows roughly 150,000 distinct CDR3 sequences, around 10% of them singletons. The sample in question was PBMCs, obtained before TCRalphabeta/CD19-depleted stem cell transplant. These receptors were taken from a boy younger than 10 with acute myeloid leukemia, due to receive a stem cell transplant.

This clonotype was seen at least ten times. J is TRBJ1-1 and V is TRBV12-3 or TRBV12-4, with a tentative D call TRBD1 (5 bases). V was clipped by 6 bases and J by 0 bases, with 17 bases between them. The CDR3 has 16 amino acids. The CDR3 DNA follows: TGTGCCAGCAGCCCTGTTGAGGGGAGGGTGAACACTGAAGCTTTCTTT. As protein: CASSPVEGRVNTEAFF.

The rearrangement joins TRBV18 to TRBJ2-7; 8 bases align to TRBD1. Trimming cost V 5 bases and J 3 bases; bases outside gene matches: 9. From germline, CDR1 is KGHSH and CDR2 LQKENI. This CDR3 contains 15 residues. This CDR3 is CASSAGTGIDYEQYF. The CDR3 DNA reads TGTGCCAGCTCAGCCGGGACAGGAATCGACTACGAGCAGTACTTC.

J is TRBJ2-5 and V is TRBV30; no firm D call. Germline CDR1 and CDR2: GTSNPN and SVGIG (reference sequence). Trimming stripped 1 base from V and 1 base from J, with 13 bases between. The CDR3 covers 15 residues. The chain's CDR3 is CAWSDTRLVQETQYF. CDR3 nucleotide sequence: TGTGCCTGGAGTGACACTCGACTTGTCCAAGAGACCCAGTACTTC.

The sample holds many counts of this clonotype. This chain links TRBV6-5 with TRBJ2-5, with D tentatively TRBD2 (5 bases). Germline values: CDR1 MNHEY, CDR2 SVGAGI. There are 14 residues in the CDR3. Trimming stripped 4 bases from V and 5 bases from J, with 14 bases between. CDR3 sequence reads: CASSSLAGVETQYF. CDR3 DNA: TGTGCCAGCAGTTCCCTGGCCGGGGTCGAGACCCAGTACTTC.

This clonotype was found a few times. The chain combines TRBV2 with TRBJ1-6, with TRBD1 matching over 10 bases. The V and J ends lost 5 bases and 7 bases, in that order; junction bases with no gene match: 11. Germline V gives CDR1 SNHLY, CDR2 FYNNEI. The CDR3 length is 17 residues. The CDR3 here is CASSSIRTGGGNSPLHF. The CDR3 DNA reads TGTGCCAGCAGTTCTATCCGGACAGGGGGGGGAAATTCACCCCTCCACTTT.

This clonotype was detected many times. This CDR3 fails to terminate in the conserved phenylalanine or tryptophan, so it likely reflects a read error. The limits of the CDR3 on the DNA are not certain, so only TCRdb's listed CDR3 is given. This rearrangement joins TRBV28 to TRBJ1-2; the DNA was not used to check the table's D call, TRBD1. The CDR3 is 13 amino acids in total, end residues counted. Looked up from germline, CDR1 is MDHEN and CDR2 is SYDVKM. CDR3 residues: CASSLQGGIYGYT.

This clonotype showed up many times. This chain joins TRBV4-1 and TRBJ2-3; no firm D call. Trimming took 0 bases from V and 0 from J, leaving 10 bases between them. Germline V CDR1 and CDR2: MGHRA, YSYEKL. This CDR3 contains 16 residues. For the CDR3, the DNA is TGCGCCAGCAGCCAAGATTCCAGCTTCAGCACAGATACGCAGTATTTT. Translated, it gives CASSQDSSFSTDTQYF.

Many counts were recorded for this clonotype. CDR3 bases: TGTGCCAGCAGTTACAGGGGACATGAGCAGTTCTTC. Translation gives CASSYRGHEQFF. This chain joins TRBV27 and TRBJ2-1; TRBD1 matches 7 bases. The germline V gene has CDR1 MNHEY and CDR2 SMNVEV (reference sequence). V trimming: 4 bases; J trimming: 8 bases; junction bases outside the gene matches: 2. The CDR3 spans 12 residues.

The sample holds a few counts of this clonotype. A junction boundary mismatches the germline segment, possibly from a read error. The rearrangement joins TRBV20-1 to TRBJ2-2; 8 bases map to TRBD2. Germline CDR1 is DFQATT and CDR2 is SNEGSKA (reference sequence). This CDR3 has 17 residues. The CDR3 sequence: CCARDIGGGLPTGELFF. The DNA of the CDR3 is TGCTGTGCTAGAGATATTGGCGGGGGGCTCCCCACCGGGGAGCTGTTTTTT.

This clonotype was picked up many times. This chain uses TRBV28 with TRBJ2-4; 7 bases are a match to TRBD2. Germline V CDR1 and CDR2: MDHEN, SYDVKM. This CDR3 has 15 residues. The ends lost 2 bases at V and 0 bases at J; junction bases unmatched: 1. CDR3 protein: CASSLTSEAKNIQYF. The CDR3, as DNA: TGTGCCAGCAGTTTAACTAGCGAAGCCAAAAACATTCAGTACTTC.

This clonotype was counted many times. This chain uses TRBV24-1 with TRBJ1-5; D is perhaps TRBD1 (6 bases). V was trimmed by 7 bases and J by 1 base, leaving 10 bases between them. CDR1 KGHDR and CDR2 SFDVKD come from the germline V gene. The CDR3 covers 14 residues. CDR3 amino acids: CATRVQGSNQPQHF. The CDR3 DNA is TGTGCCACCAGGGTCCAGGGGAGCAATCAGCCCCAGCATTTT.

V is TRBV5-6 and J is TRBJ2-3; tentatively, D is TRBD1 (6 bases). The V end lost 4 bases, the J end lost 3 bases, and 15 bases lay between the germline ends. The CDR3 has 15 amino acids. Germline lookup yields CDR1 SGHDT and CDR2 YYEEEE. The CDR3 loop reads CASSPQGPRTDTQYF. The CDR3 nucleotides read TGTGCCAGCAGCCCCCAGGGGCCTCGTACAGATACGCAGTATTTT.

The rearrangement joins TRBV20-1 to TRBJ2-3; tentative D call: TRBD2 (5 bases). The V gene lost 0 bases and the J gene lost 4 bases, with 17 bases spanning the gap. The germline CDR1 and CDR2 sequences are DFQATT and SNEGSKA (reference sequence). The length of the CDR3 is 16 residues. Here the CDR3 reads CSARDGSGSVPDTQYF. CDR3 nucleotides: TGCAGTGCTAGAGATGGATCGGGATCGGTCCCAGATACGCAGTATTTT.

A remark on this clonotype: It may be a read error: a sequence one base away is much more abundant. This chain uses TRBV2 with TRBJ2-7; D is unresolved. The CDR3 extends over 14 amino acids. Deletions cut 4 bases from V and 3 bases from J, with 13 bases between. Germline assignment: CDR1 SNHLY and CDR2 FYNNEI. The CDR3 nucleotides are TGTGCCAGCAGTGGCCCTCGTGAGGACTACGAGCAGTACTTC. It encodes CASSGPREDYEQYF.

This clonotype has a count of ten or more. In DNA, the CDR3 is TGTGCCATCAGTGAGAAAGGGAGCCTAGGGACCGGGGAGCTGTTTTTT. Amino acid sequence: CAISEKGSLGTGELFF. V is TRBV10-3 and J is TRBJ2-2, with D possibly being TRBD2 (5 bases). The CDR3 totals 16 residues. V was cut by 2 bases and J by 5 bases, with 15 bases left in between. Germline CDR1 ENHRY, CDR2 SYGVKD.

This clonotype was seen repeatedly, ten times or more. The chain carries TRBV28 and TRBJ2-5; TRBD2 is a possible D gene (5 bases). Germline CDR1 is MDHEN and CDR2 is SYDVKM. V dropped 4 bases and J dropped 1 base, with 13 bases sitting between them. CDR3 length: 15 amino acids. The CDR3 DNA sequence: TGTGCCAGCAGTTGGTCGGTCGGGGTCCAAGAGACCCAGTACTTC. Protein product: CASSWSVGVQETQYF. Using reference TRBV28 and TRBJ2-5 for the parts outside the CDR3, the full variable domain is DVKVTQSSRYLVKRTGEKVFLECVQDMDHENMFWYRQDPGLGLRLIYFSYDVKMKEKGDIPEGYSVSREKKERFSLILESASTNQTSMYLCASSWSVGVQETQYFGPGTRLLVL.

This clonotype appeared many times. This rearrangement joins TRBV5-1 to TRBJ1-2; D ambiguous. V was shortened by 0 bases and J by 4 bases, with 10 bases between the two germline ends. The CDR3 spans 14 residues. Germline-derived CDR1 and CDR2 are SGHRS and YFSETQ. This chain's CDR3 is CASSLAGGPYGYTF. CDR3 DNA: TGCGCCAGCAGCTTGGCCGGAGGGCCCTATGGCTACACCTTC.

This sequence joins TRBV5-4 and TRBJ2-7, with D possibly being TRBD2 (7 bases). V gave up 7 bases and J gave up 3 bases, with 11 bases separating them. The CDR3 spans 12 residues. CDR1 and CDR2 (germline): SGHNT, YYREEE (reference sequence). CDR3 in amino acids: CASYGGHYEQYF. The DNA for the CDR3 is TGTGCCAGCTACGGGGGGCACTACGAGCAGTACTTC. The full variable domain, rest sourced from reference TRBV5-4 and TRBJ2-7, is ETGVTQSPTHLIKTRGQQVTLRCSSQSGHNTVSWYQQALGQGPQFIFQYYREEENGRGNFPPRFSGLQFPNYSSELNVNALELDDSALYLCASYGGHYEQYFGPGTRLTVT.

The table lists this clonotype with many counts. Compared with germline, one end of the junction differs, possibly owing to a read error. The rearrangement links TRBV7-6 to TRBJ2-1, with D unclear. Looked up from germline, CDR1 is SGHVS and CDR2 is FNYEAQ. The CDR3 extends over 13 amino acids. This CDR3 reads CASSLFKGNGVIF. The CDR3 DNA sequence: TGTGCCAGCAGCTTATTCAAGGGAAACGGAGTAATCTTC.

This clonotype has at least ten counts. The J gene is TRBJ2-4, the V gene TRBV20-1, with a weak D call TRBD1 (5 bases). The CDR3 is 14 amino acids. Trimming left V 3 bases short and J 9 bases short, with 18 bases between. Germline CDR1 DFQATT, CDR2 SNEGSKA (reference sequence). CDR3 residues: CSASSTGPWVIQYF. The CDR3 DNA is TGCAGTGCTAGTTCCACAGGTCCCTGGGTCATTCAGTACTTC.

This clonotype was counted ten times or more. V is TRBV4-1 and J is TRBJ1-2, with D uncertain. This CDR3 spans 16 amino acids. Per germline, CDR1 MGHRA and CDR2 YSYEKL. V was clipped by 0 bases and J by 3 bases, with 14 bases between them. Here the CDR3 reads CASSQDETSSDYGYTF. The CDR3 region has the DNA TGCGCCAGCAGCCAAGATGAGACATCAAGTGACTATGGCTACACCTTC.

This clonotype was seen many times. The chain uses TRBV25-1 and TRBJ2-1, with D possibly TRBD1 on 5 matching bases. Per the germline V gene, CDR1 is MGHDK and CDR2 is SYGVNS. This CDR3 is built from 16 residues. V shed 2 bases and J shed 8 bases, with 19 bases lying between them. This CDR3 is CASSERNRIMGDEQFF. CDR3 DNA: TGTGCCAGCAGTGAAAGAAACAGGATCATGGGCGATGAGCAGTTCTTC.

This clonotype was picked up many times. One junction end disagrees with the germline gene, perhaps due to a read error. This chain uses TRBV5-5 with TRBJ1-1; D is perhaps TRBD1 (5 bases). Looked up from germline, CDR1 is SGHKS and CDR2 is YYEKEE (reference sequence). This CDR3 is built from 13 residues. For the CDR3, the DNA is TGCGCCAGCAGCTTGCAGGGTACCACTGAAGCTTTCTTT. Protein: CASSLQGTTEAFF.

The chain has TRBV7-2 and TRBJ2-2; TRBD2 might be the D (5 bases). The V end lost 2 bases, the J end lost 5 bases, and 18 bases lay between the germline ends. This CDR3 has 17 residues. Germline V gives CDR1 SGHTA, CDR2 FQGNSA. The CDR3 DNA reads as TGTGCCAGCAGCTTACTGGGAATTAGTAAGCGGACCGGGGAGCTGTTTTTT. Protein product: CASSLLGISKRTGELFF.